Presented here are 17 T cell receptor beta chains from one specimen sequenced in a study of T-cell memory formation after mild COVID-19. One entry per CDR3 protein, called by TCRdb with MiXCR from the 5' RACE reads. The sample holds 200,000 to 250,000 distinct CDR3 sequences, 8% to 9.5% seen once. Material for sequencing was PBMCs or a T cell subset sorted from them (not recorded which). The source of these receptors is a man between 18 and 35 years old who had mild COVID-19 (a few samples of this study predate the infection). Cell type and time point are not known.

This clonotype was counted a few times. This chain joins TRBV20-1 and TRBJ1-5; the match to TRBD1 covers 9 bases. Germline CDR1 and CDR2: DFQATT and SNEGSKA (reference sequence). J lost 5 bases, V lost 5 bases, and 7 bases had no gene match. The CDR3 covers 14 residues. CDR3 amino acids: CSAGRTGEHQPQHF. The CDR3 DNA follows: TGCAGTGCTGGCAGGACAGGGGAGCATCAGCCCCAGCATTTT.

The V gene is TRBV30, the J gene TRBJ1-2; D unresolved. Germline CDR1 reads GTSNPN; CDR2 reads SVGIG (reference sequence). With 2 bases removed from V and 3 bases from J, the gap between germline ends came to 10 bases. This CDR3 contains 13 residues. The CDR3 loop is CAWSRNWDYGYTF. The DNA for the CDR3 is TGTGCCTGGAGTAGAAACTGGGACTATGGCTACACCTTC.

This clonotype was recorded a few times. The V and J genes are TRBV3-1 and TRBJ1-6, with D maybe TRBD1 (6 bases). The CDR3 totals 14 residues. V shed 4 bases and J shed 6 bases, with 10 bases lying between them. Germline CDR1 and CDR2: LGHDT and YNNKEL (reference sequence). The CDR3 coding sequence is TGTGCCAGCAGCCCGGGACACGTTAATTCACCCCTCCACTTT. Translation gives CASSPGHVNSPLHF.

This clonotype has just a few counts. The gene calls are TRBV14 and TRBJ2-3; 10 bases fit TRBD1. This CDR3 has 16 residues. J lost 2 bases, V lost 1 base, and 3 bases had no gene match. Germline CDR1 and CDR2: SGHDN and FVKESK. CDR3 DNA sequence: TGTGCCAGCAGCCAAGGGGACAGGGGAAACACAGATACGCAGTATTTT. Its translation is CASSQGDRGNTDTQYF.

Only a few counts were recorded for this clonotype. The chain uses TRBV29-1 and TRBJ2-6; a weak D match, TRBD1 (6 bases). This CDR3 comprises 18 residues. Germline CDR1 SQVTM, CDR2 ANQGSEA. V lost 0 bases and J 2 bases, leaving 17 bases between the germline ends. In nucleotides, the CDR3 is TGCAGCGTTGAAGAGAGGCGAACAGGGCAGCCTGGGGCCAACGTCCTGACTTTC. Protein product: CSVEERRTGQPGANVLTF.

This clonotype was counted only a few times. J is TRBJ1-5 and V is TRBV20-1, with D possibly TRBD1 on 5 matching bases. Germline-derived CDR1 and CDR2 are DFQATT and SNEGSKA (reference sequence). V lost 6 bases and J 1 base, leaving 13 bases between the germline ends. CDR3 length: 14 residues. CDR3 region: CSAVRGPSNQPQHF. The CDR3, as DNA: TGCAGTGCGGTAAGGGGTCCAAGCAATCAGCCCCAGCATTTT.

This clonotype was counted ten times or more. The genes are TRBV12-3 or TRBV12-4 and TRBJ2-3, with 9 positions matching TRBD2. Trimming at V came to 5 bases and at J to 2 bases, leaving 5 bases not matched to a gene. CDR3 length: 15 residues. This chain's CDR3 is CASSISGGYTDTQYF. In DNA form, the CDR3 reads TGTGCCAGCAGTATCAGCGGGGGGTACACAGATACGCAGTATTTT.

This clonotype came up a few times. The V and J genes are TRBV28 and TRBJ2-7; 10 nucleotides align to TRBD1. CDR1 is MDHEN, CDR2 SYDVKM, per germline. There are 13 residues in the CDR3. Unmatched junction bases numbered 4, after V lost 6 bases and J lost 5 bases. In nucleotides, the CDR3 is TGTGCCAGCAGGGGGACAGGGGAGAACGAGCAGTACGTC. Translated, it gives CASRGTGENEQYV.

CDR3 sequence reads: CASSSARQGMSYNEQFF. The CDR3 bases are TGTGCCAGCAGCTCCGCAAGACAGGGGATGTCCTACAATGAGCAGTTCTTC. This chain joins TRBV7-2 and TRBJ2-1; 8 nucleotides line up with TRBD1. The CDR3 loop spans 17 amino acids. The germline gives CDR1 SGHTA, CDR2 FQGNSA. Unmatched junction bases numbered 9, after V lost 4 bases and J lost 1 base.

This chain connects TRBV7-9 to TRBJ1-5, with D unresolved. The CDR3 is 13 residues long. Trimming pared 4 bases from V and 0 bases from J, leaving 4 bases between. Germline V lookup: CDR1 SEHNR, CDR2 FQNEAQ (reference sequence). This CDR3 reads CASSYNSNQPQHF. As DNA, the CDR3 is TGTGCCAGCAGCTATAATAGCAATCAGCCCCAGCATTTT.

This clonotype was observed a single time. The chain combines TRBV19 with TRBJ2-7; D possibly corresponds to TRBD1 (6 bases). The CDR3 sequence is 14 residues long. V dropped 0 bases and J dropped 2 bases, with 8 bases sitting between them. CDR1 is LNHDA and CDR2 is SQIVND in the germline V gene (reference sequence). The CDR3 spells CASSIEGAAYEQYF. The CDR3 DNA reads as TGTGCCAGTAGTATAGAGGGGGCGGCCTACGAGCAGTACTTC. The variable domain in full, with the rest retrieved from reference TRBV19 and TRBJ2-7, is DGGITQSPKYLFRKEGQNVTLSCEQNLNHDAMYWYRQDPGQGLRLIYYSQIVNDFQKGDIAEGYSVSREKKESFPLTVTSAQKNPTAFYLCASSIEGAAYEQYFGPGTRLTVT.

This clonotype was observed a handful of times. The chain has TRBV10-3 and TRBJ1-1; D not resolved. The CDR3 is 14 amino acids. Germline lookup yields CDR1 ENHRY and CDR2 SYGVKD. The V end lost 4 bases, the J end lost 3 bases, and 12 bases lay between the germline ends. The CDR3 loop is CAISGTEKDTEAFF. The CDR3 nucleotides are TGTGCCATCAGTGGGACGGAAAAGGACACTGAAGCTTTCTTT.

This clonotype was seen only a few times. The genes are TRBV28 and TRBJ1-5; tentatively, D is TRBD1 (6 bases). V lost 6 bases and J lost 5, with 14 bases in between. Germline loops: CDR1 MDHEN, CDR2 SYDVKM. The CDR3 spans 14 residues. The CDR3 DNA sequence: TGTGCCAGCAGCAGAAGGCAGGGGCATCAGCCCCAGCATTTT. Its translation: CASSRRQGHQPQHF.

In this sample, this clonotype turned up a few times. J is TRBJ2-7 and V is TRBV27; 10 nucleotides line up with TRBD2. V lost 5 bases to trimming and J lost 3 bases; unmatched junction nucleotides: 13. The CDR3 is 17 amino acids. CDR1 MNHEY and CDR2 SMNVEV come from the germline V gene (reference sequence). The CDR3 nucleotides read TGTGCCAGCAGTCCACTCGGTAGCGGGGGGAGGAACTACGAGCAGTACTTC. This encodes CASSPLGSGGRNYEQYF.

This chain joins TRBV19 and TRBJ2-3; the match to TRBD2 covers 8 bases. The CDR3 totals 15 residues. The germline gives CDR1 LNHDA, CDR2 SQIVND (reference sequence). J gave up 2 bases and V 4 bases, and 5 bases lay outside the gene matches. CDR3 in amino acids: CASSKAGVFTDTQYF. The CDR3 DNA follows: TGTGCCAGTAGTAAAGCGGGGGTTTTCACAGATACGCAGTATTTT. The full variable domain, its missing parts supplied by reference TRBV19 and TRBJ2-3, is DGGITQSPKYLFRKEGQNVTLSCEQNLNHDAMYWYRQDPGQGLRLIYYSQIVNDFQKGDIAEGYSVSREKKESFPLTVTSAQKNPTAFYLCASSKAGVFTDTQYFGPGTRLTVL.

V gene TRBV4-3 combines with J gene TRBJ2-3; D is unresolved. Trimming cost V 0 bases and J 8 bases, with 9 bases left between them. Germline V lookup: CDR1 LGHNA, CDR2 YSLEER. The length of the CDR3 is 13 residues. CDR3 nucleotide sequence: TGCGCCAGCAGCCAAGACCCCCCTGGTACGCAGTATTTT. Translated: CASSQDPPGTQYF.

CDR3 DNA sequence: TGCAGTGCTGACCGGGACAGGGGATACAATGAGCAGTTCTTC. Protein product: CSADRDRGYNEQFF. The V and J genes are TRBV20-1 and TRBJ2-1, with 10 bases identical to TRBD1. J gave up 4 bases and V 5 bases, and 5 bases lay outside the gene matches. Germline CDR1 is DFQATT and CDR2 is SNEGSKA (reference sequence). This CDR3 comprises 14 residues.